The 20 T cell receptor beta chains below come from one sample, sequenced in a study of shared clonotypes between healthy human individuals. Libraries were prepared by immunoSEQ multiplex PCR; TCRdb keeps only in-frame clonotypes and omits some of them. The table lists about 2.4 million clones, under 95% of them singletons, with 0.36% in the top ten. Sequenced: naive CD4+ T cells from PBMCs. The subset here: CD45RA+ positively selected. Every receptor here comes from a man aged 18 to 30 in good health. Some clones in this sample may be carry-over from other donors' samples.

There are a few counts of this clone. The sample carries other DNA sequences with the same CDR3. The genes are TRBV5-4 and TRBJ2-2; D unclear. Trimming removed 3 bases at V and 5 bases at J, with 5 bases between. The CDR3 spans 12 residues. In germline, CDR1 is SGHNT, CDR2 YYREEE (reference sequence). Here the CDR3 DNA reads TGTGCCAGCAGCTCACCTACCGGGGAGCTGTTTTTT. It codes for CASSSPTGELFF.

The chain has TRBV9 and TRBJ1-5; D perhaps matches TRBD1 (5 bases). Germline V gene lookup returns CDR1 SGDLS and CDR2 YYNGEE. V lost 4 bases, J lost 2 bases, and 13 bases lay in between. The CDR3 spans 15 residues. Here the CDR3 reads CASSPLGGRNQPQHF. In DNA, the CDR3 is TGTGCCAGCAGCCCCCTCGGGGGTCGCAATCAGCCCCAGCATTTT. The full variable domain, completed using reference TRBV9 and TRBJ1-5, is DSGVTQTPKHLITATGQRVTLRCSPRSGDLSVYWYQQSLDQGLQFLIQYYNGEERAKGNILERFSAQQFPDLHSELNLSSLELGDSALYFCASSPLGGRNQPQHFGDGTRLSIL.

V and J are TRBV5-1 and TRBJ1-1, with D perhaps TRBD1 (6 bases). Germline V gives CDR1 SGHRS, CDR2 YFSETQ. There are 15 residues in the CDR3. V was cut by 0 bases and J by 1 base, with 10 bases left in between. CDR3 amino acids: CASSLAGATNTEAFF. The CDR3 nucleotides are TGCGCCAGCAGCTTGGCGGGGGCCACGAACACTGAAGCTTTCTTT.

This chain connects TRBV19 to TRBJ2-5; 11 bases fit TRBD2. V shed 10 bases and J 2 bases; nucleotides not matched to a gene: 12. Germline V gene sequence: CDR1 LNHDA, CDR2 SQIVND (reference sequence). The CDR3 is made up of 16 amino acids. CDR3 loop: CATTTGTSGYQETQYF. The CDR3 DNA reads as TGTGCCACCACCACCGGGACTAGCGGATATCAAGAGACCCAGTACTTC.

This clone was detected once. The rearrangement links TRBV28 to TRBJ2-1; a possible D gene is TRBD1 (5 bases). Germline lookup yields CDR1 MDHEN and CDR2 SYDVKM. Between the trimmed V and J ends, which lost 5 bases and 10 bases, there was a span of 27 bases. This CDR3 has 17 amino acids. CDR3 region: CASSPPPRQILMIEQFF. CDR3 sequence (DNA): TGTGCCAGCAGTCCCCCGCCCCGACAGATACTAATGATCGAGCAGTTCTTC. The whole variable domain, filled in from reference TRBV28 and TRBJ2-1, reads DVKVTQSSRYLVKRTGEKVFLECVQDMDHENMFWYRQDPGLGLRLIYFSYDVKMKEKGDIPEGYSVSREKKERFSLILESASTNQTSMYLCASSPPPRQILMIEQFFGPGTRLTVL.

The V gene is TRBV5-6, the J gene TRBJ2-3; perhaps TRBD2 as D (5 bases). The CDR3 extends over 12 amino acids. Trimming took off 4 bases at V and 3 bases at J, with 6 bases between the two ends. Looked up from germline, CDR1 is SGHDT and CDR2 is YYEEEE. The CDR3 DNA follows: TGTGCCAGCAGCCGAGGGACAGATACGCAGTATTTT. Amino acid sequence: CASSRGTDTQYF.

The chain links TRBV5-8 to TRBJ1-1; TRBD1 matches at 7 bases. Germline CDR1 reads SGHTS; CDR2 reads YDEGEE. V shed 0 bases and J 4 bases; nucleotides not matched to a gene: 9. The CDR3 is 16 residues long. The CDR3 here is CASSLGPDREGTEAFF. In nucleotides, the CDR3 is TGTGCCAGCAGCTTGGGCCCCGACAGGGAGGGCACTGAAGCTTTCTTT.

The chain combines TRBV9 with TRBJ2-7, with D tentatively TRBD1 or TRBD2 (5 bases each). Germline V CDR1 and CDR2: SGDLS, YYNGEE. Trimming removed 3 bases at V and 6 bases at J, with 19 bases between. This CDR3 comprises 15 residues. CDR3 nucleotide sequence: TGTGCCAGCAGCGCCCGGCCGACAGAGGGTGGCGAGCAGTACTTC. This codes for CASSARPTEGGEQYF. Looking up the rest from reference TRBV9 and TRBJ2-7 gives the full variable domain: DSGVTQTPKHLITATGQRVTLRCSPRSGDLSVYWYQQSLDQGLQFLIQYYNGEERAKGNILERFSAQQFPDLHSELNLSSLELGDSALYFCASSARPTEGGEQYFGPGTRLTVT.

The rearrangement links TRBV5-1 to TRBJ2-3, with 12 bases that match TRBD2. Germline V lookup: CDR1 SGHRS, CDR2 YFSETQ. The CDR3 is 17 residues long. The V segment lost 5 bases and the J segment 4 bases; nucleotides outside the gene matches: 11. CDR3 nucleotides: TGCGCCAGCAGGGCGTTCTCTAGCGGGAGGGTTCCAGATACGCAGTATTTT. Its translation: CASRAFSSGRVPDTQYF.

This clone was picked up one time. V usage is TRBV7-9 and J usage is TRBJ2-5, with 7 bases fitting TRBD1. The end of the DNA is better explained by TRBJ2-7, so the J call may be wrong. The germline CDR1 and CDR2 sequences are SEHNR and FQNEAQ (reference sequence). The CDR3 has 14 residues. The CDR3 sequence is CASSPEGGPYEQYF. CDR3 nucleotides: TGTGCCAGCAGCCCCGAAGGGGGCCCCTACGAGCAGTACTTC.

The CDR3 here is CASSRVGDHPPQHF. CDR3 nucleotides: TGTGCCAGTAGTCGGGTGGGAGATCATCCGCCCCAGCATTTT. This chain joins TRBV19 and TRBJ1-5; D uncertain. The CDR3 runs to 14 residues. Trimming stripped 5 bases from V and 9 bases from J, with 17 bases between. Germline V gene sequence: CDR1 LNHDA, CDR2 SQIVND (reference sequence).

The chain couples TRBV30 to TRBJ1-2; tentative D call: TRBD1 (5 bases). The germline V gene encodes CDR1 GTSNPN and CDR2 SVGIG (reference sequence). Trimming cost V 2 bases and J 3 bases, with 16 bases left between them. This CDR3 region has 15 residues. CDR3 nucleotide sequence: TGTGCCTGGAGTACCTACAAGGGGATCCACTATGGCTACACCTTC. Its protein product is CAWSTYKGIHYGYTF. The entire variable domain, with the rest obtained from reference TRBV30 and TRBJ1-2, is as follows: SQTIHQWPATLVQPVGSPLSLECTVEGTSNPNLYWYRQAAGRGLQLLFYSVGIGQISSEVPQNLSASRPQDRQFILSSKKLLLSDSGFYLCAWSTYKGIHYGYTFGSGTRLTVV.

Only a few counts were recorded for this clone. Other DNA sequences in the same sample also yield this CDR3. This chain links TRBV2 with TRBJ1-1; D unclear. Between the trimmed V and J ends, which lost 5 bases and 8 bases, there was a span of 9 bases. The CDR3 has 11 amino acids. Germline V gene sequence: CDR1 SNHLY, CDR2 FYNNEI. For the CDR3, the DNA is TGTGCCAGCAGTCGTACAGTCGAAGCTTTCTTT. This codes for CASSRTVEAFF.

A word on this clone: A much larger clone lies one base from this, so it may be a read error. Other DNA sequences in this sample translate to the same CDR3. This chain joins TRBV5-4 and TRBJ2-3; maybe TRBD1 (6 bases). The CDR3 is 14 residues long. Deletions cut 0 bases from V and 4 bases from J, with 9 bases between. Germline lookup yields CDR1 SGHNT and CDR2 YYREEE (reference sequence). CDR3 sequence (DNA): TGTGCCAGCAGCTTGGTACAGGGCGCAGATACGCAGTATTTT. Amino acid sequence: CASSLVQGADTQYF.

The chain links TRBV7-8 to TRBJ1-5; no reliable D call. V lost 5 bases and J lost 2, with 13 bases in between. This CDR3 contains 15 residues. Germline V gene data show CDR1 as SGHVS and CDR2 as FQNEAQ. The CDR3 DNA is TGTGCCAGCAGCCCCTTGAGGTATGGCAATCAGCCCCAGCATTTT. This codes for CASSPLRYGNQPQHF. Using reference TRBV7-8 and TRBJ1-5 for the parts outside the CDR3, the full variable domain is GAGVSQSPRYKVAKRGQDVALRCDPISGHVSLFWYQQALGQGPEFLTYFQNEAQLDKSGLPSDRFFAERPEGSVSTLKIQRTQQEDSAVYLCASSPLRYGNQPQHFGDGTRLSIL.

This sequence joins TRBV5-1 and TRBJ2-3, with D perhaps TRBD1 (6 bases). V was shortened by 5 bases and J by 0 bases, with 10 bases between the two germline ends. The CDR3 covers 14 residues. From germline, CDR1 is SGHRS and CDR2 YFSETQ. The CDR3 reads CASRVGQSTDTQYF. The CDR3, as DNA: TGCGCCAGCAGGGTGGGACAAAGCACAGATACGCAGTATTTT.

The count of this clone is one. The chain combines TRBV19 with TRBJ2-7, with D tentatively TRBD2 (6 bases). The CDR3 runs 15 residues. Trimming cost V 4 bases and J 1 base, with 14 bases left between them. Germline assignment: CDR1 LNHDA and CDR2 SQIVND (reference sequence). The CDR3 sequence is CASSTAGRTSYEQYF. The CDR3 nucleotides read TGTGCCAGTAGTACAGCGGGCAGAACGTCCTACGAGCAGTACTTC.

Regarding this clone: An end of the junction differs from the germline gene, which may be a read error. The chain combines TRBV5-4 with TRBJ1-2; 8 bases agree with TRBD1. The CDR3 contains 14 residues. Germline loops: CDR1 SGHNT, CDR2 YYREEE (reference sequence). The CDR3 is CASSLQGGNYGYTF. CDR3 coding DNA: TGCGCCAGCAGTTTACAGGGGGGAAACTATGGCTACACCTTC.

The rearrangement links TRBV5-1 to TRBJ1-2; D is possibly TRBD1 (6 bases). V lost 5 bases and J lost 6, with 20 bases in between. The length of the CDR3 is 15 residues. Germline lookup yields CDR1 SGHRS and CDR2 YFSETQ. In DNA, the CDR3 is TGCGCCAGCAGTACTATTCCGGGGGGCGTTAATGGCTACACCTTC. This codes for CASSTIPGGVNGYTF.

J is TRBJ1-2 and V is TRBV11-2; 7 nucleotides agree with TRBD1. Germline-derived CDR1 and CDR2 are SGHAT and FQNNGV. The CDR3 loop spans 15 amino acids. The V gene end was trimmed by 1 base and the J gene end by 4 bases; junction bases not matched to a gene: 6. The CDR3 DNA follows: TGTGCCAGCAGCTTAGTACAGGGGCTTAGCTATGGCTACACCTTC. Encoded protein: CASSLVQGLSYGYTF. The full variable domain, in which reference TRBV11-2 and TRBJ1-2 provide the parts outside the CDR3, is EAGVAQSPRYKIIEKRQSVAFWCNPISGHATLYWYQQILGQGPKLLIQFQNNGVVDDSQLPKDRFSAERLKGVDSTLKIQPAKLEDSAVYLCASSLVQGLSYGYTFGSGTRLTVV.